Below, 20 T cell receptor beta chains from the same sample are listed, as sequenced in a study of tumor-infiltrating lymphocytes in primary liver carcinoma. TCR beta cDNA came from 400 to 500 ng total RNA, primed with a constant-region primer. Researchers made the TCR beta libraries by running three nested multiplex PCR rounds with slightly modified ARM-PCR. Researchers ran the first two PCR rounds for roughly 11 cycles each with TRBV1-TRBV30 forward primers and a C-beta reverse primer. TCRdb passed the multiplex PCR reads through MiXCR, listing each CDR3 protein once. The sample consists of 250,000 to 400,000 distinct CDR3 sequences, about 60% of them appearing once. Germline DNA was also extracted, and blood RNA derived from unsorted whole blood. Sequencing was performed on peripheral blood. These receptors all stem from a man between 40 and 49 years old with primary liver carcinoma and hepatitis B virus infection.

This clonotype was seen many times. V is TRBV4-2 and J is TRBJ1-4, with D possibly matching TRBD1 (5 bases). The V and J ends lost 1 base and 6 bases respectively, with 6 bases between them. Germline V gene lookup returns CDR1 LGHNA and CDR2 YNFKEQ. The CDR3 contains 13 residues. This CDR3 is CASSQGGDEKLFF. The CDR3 DNA is TGTGCCAGCAGCCAAGGGGGGGATGAAAAACTGTTTTTT.

Many counts were recorded for this clonotype. The J gene is TRBJ2-5, the V gene TRBV4-2; 7 bases map to TRBD2. Unmatched junction bases numbered 3, after V lost 1 base and J lost 4 bases. The V gene's germline CDR1 is LGHNA and CDR2 YNFKEQ. The CDR3 sequence is 14 residues long. The CDR3: CASSQGGGRETQYF. In DNA form, the CDR3 reads TGTGCCAGCAGCCAAGGGGGCGGGAGAGAGACCCAGTACTTC.

The V gene is TRBV5-6, the J gene TRBJ2-3; 12 positions agree with TRBD2. This CDR3 comprises 15 residues. J gave up 6 bases and V 3 bases, and 5 bases lay outside the gene matches. The germline gives CDR1 SGHDT, CDR2 YYEEEE. The CDR3 DNA follows: TGTGCCAGCAGCTCCGCTACTAGCGGGGGGGATACGCAGTATTTT. Translation gives CASSSATSGGDTQYF. Variable domain in full (rest from reference TRBV5-6 and TRBJ2-3): DAGVTQSPTHLIKTRGQQVTLRCSPKSGHDTVSWYQQALGQGPQFIFQYYEEEERQRGNFPDRFSGHQFPNYSSELNVNALLLGDSALYLCASSSATSGGDTQYFGPGTRLTVL.

This sequence joins TRBV24-1 and TRBJ2-1, with 12 positions matching TRBD2. V lost 4 bases, J lost 4 bases, and 4 bases stayed unmatched. From germline, CDR1 is KGHDR and CDR2 SFDVKD. The CDR3 has 16 amino acids. In DNA form, the CDR3 reads TGTGCCACCAGTGACCCTACTAGCGGGGGGTACAATGAGCAGTTCTTC. It encodes CATSDPTSGGYNEQFF.

Remarks on this clonotype: This likely comes from a read error, as the CDR3 has no conserved phenylalanine or tryptophan at its end. The chain combines TRBV11-2 with TRBJ1-1; D is possibly TRBD1 (5 bases). Trimming left V 4 bases short and J 7 bases short, with 13 bases between. CDR3 length equals 13 residues. The germline gives CDR1 SGHAT, CDR2 FQNNGV. The chain's CDR3 is CASSSLTGFEAFI. DNA for the CDR3: TGTGCCAGCAGCTCCCTAACAGGCTTTGAAGCTTTCATT.

This clonotype was seen once. One end of the junction does not line up with germline, which may come from a read error. The chain links TRBV10-3 to TRBJ2-7; D is possibly TRBD2 (6 bases). This CDR3 has 16 amino acids. Germline V lookup: CDR1 ENHRY, CDR2 SYGVKD. The DNA for the CDR3 is TGTGCCATCAGTGAGTCGTCCGGCGGGAACTCCTACGAGCGGTACTTC. Encoded protein: CAISESSGGNSYERYF.

Here the CDR3 DNA reads TGTGCCAGCAGCTTGTCAAGGACTTCATACGAGCAGTACTTC. Protein: CASSLSRTSYEQYF. The rearrangement links TRBV11-2 to TRBJ2-7; weak D call: TRBD2 (5 bases). The CDR3 is made up of 14 amino acids. The V gene lost 3 bases and the J gene lost 4 bases, with 13 bases spanning the gap. CDR1 and CDR2 from the germline V gene are SGHAT and FQNNGV.

In regard to this clonotype: A read error may be the cause here, since a much bigger clone is one base away. This CDR3 is missing its conserved last phenylalanine or tryptophan, likely due to a read error. This chain links TRBV29-1 with TRBJ2-5, with D possibly TRBD2 on 6 matching bases. The germline V and J ends were trimmed by 7 bases and 5 bases, with 14 bases remaining between them. The CDR3 has 12 residues. Germline assignment: CDR1 SQVTM and CDR2 ANQGSEA. This CDR3 reads CSGGEEGETQYL. CDR3 nucleotides: TGCAGCGGGGGGGAGGAGGGGGAGACCCAGTACTTA.

As concerns this clonotype: At one of its ends the junction is not consistent with the germline gene, which may arise from a read error. This chain uses TRBV12-3 or TRBV12-4 with TRBJ2-1; D is uncertain. The length of the CDR3 is 15 residues. The CDR3 coding sequence is TGTGCCAGCAGTTCCTCGGGCGTGAGGTACAATGGGCAGTTCTTC. Its protein product is CASSSSGVRYNGQFF.

Concerning this clonotype itself: The junction does not match germline at one end; this may be a read error. The chain combines TRBV28 with TRBJ2-7, with D uncertain. In germline, CDR1 is MDHEN, CDR2 SYDVKM. This CDR3 spans 13 amino acids. The chain's CDR3 is CASSLPSSYKQYF. As DNA, the CDR3 is TGTGCCAGCAGTTTACCTTCCTCCTACAAGCAGTACTTC.

This clonotype has ten or more counts. The gene calls are TRBV11-2 and TRBJ2-7; D is undetermined. V lost 1 base to trimming and J lost 4 bases, with 14 bases between them. This CDR3 region has 15 residues. CDR1 is SGHAT and CDR2 is FQNNGV in the germline V gene. The CDR3 sequence is CASSLVSVGLYEQYF. The CDR3 DNA is TGTGCCAGCAGCTTAGTGTCTGTTGGGCTTTACGAGCAGTACTTC.

On this clonotype itself: The junction differs from germline at one of its ends, possibly a read error. V and J are TRBV10-2 and TRBJ2-1, with TRBD2 identical over 7 bases. The CDR3 has 15 amino acids. Per germline, CDR1 WSHSY and CDR2 SAAADI. This CDR3 is CASSESRLADNEHFF. The DNA of the CDR3 is TGCGCCAGCAGTGAGTCGAGACTAGCCGACAATGAGCACTTCTTC.

There are many counts of this clonotype. V is TRBV5-6 and J is TRBJ2-7; a weak D match, TRBD2 (7 bases). V lost 5 bases and J lost 3, with 15 bases in between. Germline CDR1 is SGHDT and CDR2 is YYEEEE. The CDR3 contains 14 residues. CDR3 amino acids: CASRRRGEGYEQYF. The CDR3 nucleotides are TGTGCCAGCAGACGGAGGGGGGAGGGCTACGAGCAGTACTTC.

This clonotype showed up just once. One junction end does not reproduce the germline sequence, and a read error may be involved. The genes are TRBV11-2 and TRBJ2-5; either TRBD1 or TRBD2 may supply D (5 bases each). CDR1 and CDR2 from the germline V gene are SGHAT and FQNNGV. The CDR3 spans 15 residues. CDR3 coding DNA: TGTGCCAGCAGCAGTATCCGAGGGGTCCAAGAGACCCATCACTTC. This gives the protein CASSSIRGVQETHHF.

Of note for this clonotype: At one boundary the junction diverges from the germline segment, which might be a read error. J is TRBJ2-7 and V is TRBV6-2 or TRBV6-3; TRBD2 matches at 11 bases. The CDR3 loop spans 15 amino acids. The germline CDR1 and CDR2 sequences are MNHEY and SVGEGT. The CDR3 bases are TGTGCCAGCAGTACGACTAGCGGGGTCTCCTACGAGCAGAACTTC. It encodes CASSTTSGVSYEQNF.

Details on this clonotype: This may be a read error, as it is one base from a much larger clone. This chain connects TRBV4-1 to TRBJ2-7; possible D gene TRBD2, 7 bases. There are 15 residues in the CDR3. Looked up from germline, CDR1 is MGHRA and CDR2 is YSYEKL. CDR3 sequence: CASSQDGGGAYEHYF. The CDR3 bases are TGCGCCAGCAGCCAAGACGGTGGGGGGGCCTACGAGCACTACTTC.

Comment on this clonotype: An end of the junction differs from the germline gene, which may be a read error. The chain combines TRBV6-2 or TRBV6-3 with TRBJ1-5; TRBD1 might be the D (5 bases). The CDR3 sequence is 14 residues long. Germline assignment: CDR1 MNHEY and CDR2 SVGEGT. CDR3 loop: CTSSLLLQAQPQHF. Written as DNA, the CDR3 is TGTACCAGCAGCCTACTTCTACAGGCCCAGCCCCAGCATTTT.

Comments on this clonotype: The limits of the CDR3 on the DNA are not certain, so only TCRdb's listed CDR3 is given. The J gene is TRBJ2-7, the V gene TRBV11-2; TRBD1 is taken as the D call from the table, unchecked against the DNA. The CDR3 length is 14 residues, termini included. Germline CDR1 reads SGHAT; CDR2 reads FQNNGV. The CDR3: CASILGDRSYGQYF.

Comment on this clonotype: An end of the junction does not agree with germline; a read error may underlie this. V gene TRBV10-2 combines with J gene TRBJ2-7; TRBD2 agrees at 10 bases. CDR3 length: 13 amino acids. Germline V gene lookup returns CDR1 WSHSY and CDR2 SAAADI. For the CDR3, the DNA is TGCGCCAGCCGGCCTAGCGGGAGTTACGAGCGGTACTTC. Translating gives CASRPSGSYERYF.

Remarks on this clonotype: An end of the junction differs from the germline gene, which may be a read error. The chain links TRBV29-1 to TRBJ2-1, with a tentative D call TRBD1 (6 bases). Germline V gene lookup returns CDR1 SQVTM and CDR2 ANQGSEA. This CDR3 spans 17 amino acids. This CDR3 reads CSVTGFTGFSSYIEQFF. The CDR3 nucleotides read TGCAGCGTGACAGGCTTCACGGGATTCAGCTCCTACATTGAGCAGTTCTTC.